The 14 T cell receptor beta chains reported below all come from one sample, sequenced in a study of metastatic and nonmetastatic thyroid tumors. TCRdb called clones again from the PCR reads with MiXCR. The data show some 20,000 clones, 22% seen once. Ahead of thyroid surgery, no patient had received treatment of any kind. The material sequenced was adjacent normal tissue. These receptors all stem from a female donor with papillary thyroid cancer or a benign thyroid nodule (not recorded which). Some clones in this sample may be carry-over from other donors' samples.

This clone is medium-sized by share. The chain couples TRBV12-3 or TRBV12-4 to TRBJ2-2; D not certain. Trimming cost V 4 bases and J 6 bases, with 6 bases left between them. The CDR3 loop spans 12 amino acids. The CDR3 nucleotides are TGTGCCAGCAGTTCGTTTTCCGGGGAGCTGTTTTTT. Translating gives CASSSFSGELFF.

This clone occurred a few times. The chain uses TRBV11-2 and TRBJ2-7; no definite D call. V was cut by 0 bases and J by 1 base, with 7 bases left in between. The CDR3 covers 14 residues. Per germline, CDR1 SGHAT and CDR2 FQNNGV. DNA for the CDR3: TGTGCCAGCAGCTTAGAATATAATTCCTACGAGCAGTACTTC. It specifies CASSLEYNSYEQYF.

This clone showed up just a few times. CDR3 sequence: CASLRTQGPLGTPLHF. CDR3 coding DNA: TGCGCCAGCCTAAGAACACAGGGGCCCTTAGGAACACCCCTCCACTTT. V is TRBV10-2 and J is TRBJ1-6; 7 nucleotides align to TRBD1. V dropped 8 bases and J dropped 11; count of bases not matched to a gene: 18. The CDR3 consists of 16 residues. Germline V CDR1 and CDR2: WSHSY, SAAADI.

The V gene is TRBV7-2, the J gene TRBJ1-2; weak D call: TRBD1 (5 bases). CDR3 length: 13 amino acids. CDR1 and CDR2 (germline): SGHTA, FQGNSA. V was cut by 5 bases and J by 11 bases, with 18 bases left in between. CDR3 loop: CASSPTARQCYTF. CDR3 DNA: TGTGCCAGCAGCCCGACAGCTCGGCAGTGTTACACCTTC.

This clone appeared a few times. The chain is built from TRBV2 and TRBJ2-1; 11 nucleotides line up with TRBD2. The CDR3 is made up of 14 amino acids. V lost 6 bases to trimming and J lost 5 bases; unmatched junction nucleotides: 3. Germline CDR1 reads SNHLY; CDR2 reads FYNNEI. CDR3 nucleotide sequence: TGTGCCAGCAGAATGGGACTAGCGGACAATGAGCAGTTCTTC. Translating it yields CASRMGLADNEQFF. Based on the CDR3 plus reference TRBV2 and TRBJ2-1, the full variable domain is EPEVTQTPSHQVTQMGQEVILRCVPISNHLYFYWYRQILGQKVEFLVSFYNNEISEKSEIFDDQFSVERPDGSNFTLKIRSTKLEDSAMYFCASRMGLADNEQFFGPGTRLTVL.

The V call is TRBV12-3 or TRBV12-4, the J call TRBJ1-1, with a weak D call TRBD1 (6 bases). The CDR3 sequence is 13 residues long. Trimming took 6 bases from V and 5 from J, leaving 13 bases between them. CDR3 loop: CASSRGGVTEAFF. The CDR3 nucleotides are TGTGCCAGCAGCCGGGGGGGCGTGACTGAAGCTTTCTTT.

This clone was counted at least ten times. V gene TRBV6-5 combines with J gene TRBJ2-2, with 7 bases identical to TRBD2. The germline CDR1 and CDR2 sequences are MNHEY and SVGAGI. Trimming at V came to 0 bases and at J to 4 bases, leaving 11 bases not matched to a gene. The CDR3 extends over 18 amino acids. CDR3 residues: CASSYSGGFEASTGELFF. CDR3 coding DNA: TGTGCCAGCAGTTACTCGGGAGGGTTTGAGGCTAGCACCGGGGAGCTGTTTTTT.

The rearrangement joins TRBV20-1 to TRBJ2-3, with 7 bases matching TRBD2. From germline, CDR1 is DFQATT and CDR2 SNEGSKA (reference sequence). The CDR3 covers 14 residues. V lost 3 bases, J lost 7 bases, and 10 bases stayed unmatched. In nucleotides, the CDR3 is TGCAGTGCTAGGGTTGCGGGAGAGTGGAATACGCAGTATTTT. As protein: CSARVAGEWNTQYF.

The V call is TRBV11-2, the J call TRBJ2-1; TRBD2 matches 9 bases. The CDR3 totals 17 residues. The ends lost 7 bases at V and 0 bases at J; junction bases unmatched: 10. Per the germline V gene, CDR1 is SGHAT and CDR2 is FQNNGV. CDR3 residues: CASTPTSGATSYNEQFF. The CDR3 region has the DNA TGTGCCAGCACCCCGACTAGCGGAGCCACCTCCTACAATGAGCAGTTCTTC.

Many counts were recorded for this clone. CDR3 in amino acids: CASSVGRGPHGYTF. CDR3 DNA sequence: TGTGCCAGCAGTGTTGGCAGGGGGCCGCATGGCTACACCTTC. The chain is built from TRBV2 and TRBJ1-2; TRBD1 agrees at 8 bases. CDR1 and CDR2 (germline): SNHLY, FYNNEI. The CDR3 contains 14 residues. The ends lost 4 bases at V and 6 bases at J; junction bases unmatched: 7.

Remarks on this clone: Germline is not matched at one junction end, which may reflect a read error. This rearrangement joins TRBV7-7 to TRBJ2-7; 8 bases are a match to TRBD1. The CDR3 length is 15 residues. Looked up from germline, CDR1 is SSHAT and CDR2 is FNYEAQ (reference sequence). CDR3 loop: CASSKDRGSVYEQYF. Written as DNA, the CDR3 is TGTGCTAGCAGCAAAGACAGGGGAAGCGTCTACGAGCAGTACTTC.

In regard to this clone: Its ends do not fully match the called genes, so a read error is possible. The chain carries TRBV5-6 and TRBJ2-5, with D perhaps given as TRBD1 or TRBD2 (5 bases each). Germline CDR1 is SGHDT and CDR2 is YYEEEE. The CDR3 is 16 residues long. CDR3 sequence: CANSSLGRLLEETQYF. The CDR3 DNA reads as TGTGCCAACAGCTCGCTGGGACGGCTCTTAGAAGAGACCCAGTACTTC. The complete variable domain, with remaining parts taken from reference TRBV5-6 and TRBJ2-5, reads DAGVTQSPTHLIKTRGQQVTLRCSPKSGHDTVSWYQQALGQGPQFIFQYYEEEERQRGNFPDRFSGHQFPNYSSELNVNALLLGDSALYLCANSSLGRLLEETQYFGPGTRLLVL.

This clone is classed as medium-sized. V usage is TRBV10-1 and J usage is TRBJ2-7, with 7 bases that match TRBD2. CDR3 length equals 13 residues. Germline V gene sequence: CDR1 WNHNN, CDR2 SYGVQD (reference sequence). With V trimmed by 6 bases and J by 3 bases, 5 bases remained unmatched. The CDR3: CASSFTSVYEQYF. The CDR3 region has the DNA TGCGCCAGCAGCTTTACTAGCGTCTACGAGCAGTACTTC.

As DNA, the CDR3 is TGTGCCAGCAGCTCCCCACCAGATACGCAGTATTTT. This encodes CASSSPPDTQYF. The chain is built from TRBV7-8 and TRBJ2-3; D call uncertain. Trimming removed 4 bases from V and 4 bases from J, with 6 bases in between. This CDR3 spans 12 amino acids. In germline, CDR1 is SGHVS, CDR2 FQNEAQ.